This T cell receptor (beta chain) appears in the sequencing data of a study of neurological immune-mediated disorders. The cDNA came from 5'RACE with 10-nucleotide random UMIs. In TCRdb, the 5' RACE reads were re-called with MiXCR into one record per CDR3 protein. The repertoire holds about 80,000 distinct CDR3 sequences, with 4% to 6% as singletons. This clonotype came up many times. Its matching antigen is unknown. The germline CDR1 and CDR2 sequences are SGHTA and FQGTGA. The CDR3 has 15 amino acids. Trimming stripped 1 base from V and 4 bases from J, with 13 bases between. General observations from the study: The most TCR clonal expansion was seen in HTLV-1-associated myelopathy, and the least was seen in multiple sclerosis, which fell below healthy controls. The repertoires of 18 of 34 multiple sclerosis patients fell into one related-CDR3 cluster (a possible signature) under phylogenetic grouping.

A total of 2 million PBMCs stored at -80 degrees C provided the unsorted libraries. The V call is TRBV7-3, the J call TRBJ1-1, with D possibly matching TRBD1 (6 bases). The source of this sequence is a woman aged 25 to 39 with multiple sclerosis. Sequences were obtained from PBMCs. The CDR3 sequence is CASSLIGGAVTEAFF. In DNA form, the CDR3 reads TGTGCCAGCAGCTTAATAGGGGGGGCGGTCACTGAAGCTTTCTTT.